Detailed here is one TCR beta chain. This clonotype was counted many times. Its recognized antigen is unknown. There are no base qualities to consult, and no much larger clone falls within one base. This sample stems from a study of read filtering for tumor transcriptome and immune sequencing (TCRdb year 2020). Study-wide context: The cohort had fewer than 20 male and approximately 15 female patients with a mean age of about 70 years, ranging from roughly 47 to 85. Under revised international staging, 8 or 9 patients fell into R-ISS I, 16 into R-ISS II and roughly 7 into R-ISS III. After DNase treatment, whole-transcriptome libraries were prepared with the TruSeq RNA Access Library Prep Kit. Per sample, about 3.5 to 11 million TCR-region mapped reads were obtained with IR-seq, compared with only 85 to 1273 with RNA-seq. Using the same bone marrow samples, the study ran both targeted immune repertoire sequencing and bulk whole-transcriptome sequencing and then compared the TCR repertoires from each method. A main aim was a read-filtering strategy for immune repertoire data, specifically whether clonotypes supported by a single read should be removed. Beyond this particular receptor, the publication reports: Compared with RNA-seq, IR-seq captured clonotypes at much greater depth and more reliably, and a smaller IR-seq throughput was enough to identify most of the shared clonotypes. The correlation between IR-seq and RNA-seq shared clonotype proportions rose when single-read clonotypes were removed. The sorted CD138-negative fraction was a mixed bone marrow immune population, not purified T cells. Single-read clonotypes made up around 82% of clonotypes but around 3.8% of total reads in IR-seq, and 70% to 75% of clonotypes and about 45% of reads in RNA-seq.

From the cysteine up to the phenylalanine, the CDR3 has a length of 11 residues. Only CDR3 DNA remains: 33 bases, in frame from the first base. Taken from the germline V gene, the CDR1 and CDR2 loops are MNHEY and SVGAGI. A distance of 7 bases separates the germline ends of V and J, which lose 6 bases and 4 bases respectively. Bone marrow was sampled from every patient at the time of active disease. Ficoll-Hypaque density gradient centrifugation was used to isolate bone marrow mononuclear cells. Myeloma plasma cells were removed and CD138-negative cells were obtained by negative selection following labeling with CD138 magnetic microbeads on a MACS separator. Flow cytometry with CD138 antibodies on an Attune NxT was used to check how pure the isolated cells were. Total RNA was extracted using TRIzol reagent and was quantified on a NanoDrop spectrophotometer. For each patient, the CD138-negative bone marrow sample underwent paired RNA-seq and IR-seq.

The Immunoverse kit was used to build TCR libraries from 400 ng RNA, with molecular barcoded adaptors covering alpha/delta and beta/gamma chains. TCR library preparation used the same RNA that went into transcriptome sequencing. An Illumina HiSeq 4000 with 2 x 150 cycles was used to sequence the TCR libraries. Per the source publication's procedure: MiXCR aligned TCR reads to human V, D, J and C references and assembled the aligned reads into CDR3 clonotypes, with quality filtering and error correction included. Clonotype counts and gene usage diversity were analyzed with the tcR package in R. Raw mapping reads were checked after the RNA-seq reads had been mapped by STAR aligner version 2.5.3a onto the human GRCh37 genome. To test how sequencing depth affects detected clonotypes, IR-seq fastq files were randomly downsampled with Seqtk 1.3. TCRdb reran the public reads through fastp at Q25 and MiXCR, keeping productive beta chains. Duplicate CDR3 protein sequences are folded into a single record with the most common DNA and genes. The V and J calls and clone size come from TCRdb's table, not from the authors' own analysis. The sample data list approximately 58,000 distinct CDR3 sequences, and about 20% of these were observed just once. The ten largest clonotypes hold about a sixth of the sample.

The V and J segments used are TRBV6-5 and TRBJ2-7, with a tentative D gene TRBD1 over 6 matching bases. The TCR sequence derives from a donor aged 40 or over with multiple myeloma. The sample was a population of CD138-negative cells sorted from bone marrow. The sample's cell subset or site, from its label and the paper: bone marrow mononuclear cells depleted of CD138+ plasma/myeloma cells by negative magnetic selection. Here is the DNA: TGTGCCAGCAGACAGGGATACGAGCAGTACTTC. It translates to CASRQGYEQYF.